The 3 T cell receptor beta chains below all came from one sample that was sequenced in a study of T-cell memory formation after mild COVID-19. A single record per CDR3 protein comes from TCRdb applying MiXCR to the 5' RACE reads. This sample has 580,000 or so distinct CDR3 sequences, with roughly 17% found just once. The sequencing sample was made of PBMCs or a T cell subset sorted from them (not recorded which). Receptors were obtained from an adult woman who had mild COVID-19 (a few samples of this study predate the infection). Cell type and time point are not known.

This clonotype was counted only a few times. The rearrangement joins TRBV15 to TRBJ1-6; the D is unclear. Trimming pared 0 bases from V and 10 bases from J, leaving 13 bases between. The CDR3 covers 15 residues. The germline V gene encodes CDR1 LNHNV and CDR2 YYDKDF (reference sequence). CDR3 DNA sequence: TGTGCCACCAGCAGAGATCTGGGCAGATCCTCACCCCTCCACTTT. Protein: CATSRDLGRSSPLHF.

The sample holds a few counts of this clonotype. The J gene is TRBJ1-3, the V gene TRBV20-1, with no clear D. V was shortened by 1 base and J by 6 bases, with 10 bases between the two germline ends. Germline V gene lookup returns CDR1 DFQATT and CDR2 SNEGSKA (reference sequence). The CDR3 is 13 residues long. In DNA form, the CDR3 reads TGCAGTGCTAGAGTAGCGGGCGAAAACACCATATATTTT. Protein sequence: CSARVAGENTIYF.

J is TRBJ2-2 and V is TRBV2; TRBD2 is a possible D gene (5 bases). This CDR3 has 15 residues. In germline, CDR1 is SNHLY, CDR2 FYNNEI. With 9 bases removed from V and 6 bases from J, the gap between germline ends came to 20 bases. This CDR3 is CARRSAAGDPGELFF. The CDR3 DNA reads TGTGCCAGGAGGTCTGCCGCGGGCGATCCCGGGGAGCTGTTTTTT.